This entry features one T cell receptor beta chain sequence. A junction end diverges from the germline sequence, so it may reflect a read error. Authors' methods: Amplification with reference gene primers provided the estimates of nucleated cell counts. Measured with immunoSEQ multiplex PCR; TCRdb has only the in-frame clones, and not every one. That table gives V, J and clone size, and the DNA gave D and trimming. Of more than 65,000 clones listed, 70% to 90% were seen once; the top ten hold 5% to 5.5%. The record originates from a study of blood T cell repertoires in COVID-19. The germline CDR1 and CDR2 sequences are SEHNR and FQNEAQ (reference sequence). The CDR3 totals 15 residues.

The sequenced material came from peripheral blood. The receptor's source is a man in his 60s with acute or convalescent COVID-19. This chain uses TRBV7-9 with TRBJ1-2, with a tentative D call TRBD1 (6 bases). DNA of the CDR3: TGTGCCAGCAGCTTAGGACCCCCTACAGGGCCGCCCCTCCTCTTC. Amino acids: CASSLGPPTGPPLLF.